This TCR beta chain stems from a study of blood T cell repertoires in COVID-19. Study overall: Samples of COVID-19 (acute and convalescent) were obtained from the United States, Italy and Spain. The cDNA or gDNA used as material had been derived from T cells, B-cell-depleted T cells, or PBMCs.

The germline gives CDR1 MNHEY, CDR2 SMNVEV (reference sequence). Trimming left V 6 bases short and J 5 bases short, with 13 bases between. CDR3 length equals 13 residues. TCRdb's table, derived via immunoSEQ multiplex PCR, lists solely in-frame clones and lacks some. The data contain about 150,000 clones, around three quarters of them singletons. The rearrangement links TRBV27 to TRBJ2-5; no definite D call. Material: peripheral blood. The clonotype comes from a man of 80 years or more with acute or convalescent COVID-19. Here the CDR3 reads CASRRSRLETQYF. CDR3 sequence (DNA): TGTGCCAGCAGGAGGTCGCGACTGGAGACCCAGTACTTC.